The entry below describes one T cell receptor beta chain. This record comes from a study of untreated major depressive disorder. Controls never had mood disorders and self-rated depressive symptoms at 5 or less. Roughly 29 ml of blood was drawn into EDTA tubes. Thawed PBMCs underwent magnetic negative selection for CD4+ T cells. Around 94% CD4+ purity was typical by flow cytometry. The CDR3 spans 15 residues. V shed 6 bases and J shed 1 base, with 16 bases lying between them. CDR1 is MNHNY and CDR2 is SVGAGI in the germline V gene (reference sequence). TCRdb's table, derived via immunoSEQ multiplex PCR, lists solely in-frame clones and lacks some. This table holds 20,000 to 25,000 clones, just under 90% found once.

The chain joins TRBV6-6 to TRBJ2-7, with D perhaps being TRBD1 or TRBD2 (6 bases each). The sequenced sample was CD4+ T cells from PBMCs. The origin of this receptor is a woman aged 40 to 50 in good health. CDR3 amino acids: CASRTGGGRSYEQYF. DNA of the CDR3: TGTGCCAGCAGGACTGGTGGGGGGCGTTCCTACGAGCAGTACTTC.